The clone carrying this T cell receptor (beta chain) was recorded at least ten times. The data were taken from a study of spatial heterogeneity in lung cancer. The CDR3 consists of 14 residues. Germline CDR1 is SEHNR and CDR2 is FQNEAQ (reference sequence). The V end was cut by 1 base, the J end by 4 bases, with 10 bases between. The time point: sample taken at primary tumor resection. Whole RNA, isolated from tumor, nontumor lung or frozen PBMC, was sequenced without prior sorting. One entry per CDR3 protein results from TCRdb running MiXCR on the 5' RACE reads. Among about 45,000 distinct CDR3 sequences, almost 7% were seen once, and the ten largest hold roughly 45%.

The chain carries TRBV7-9 and TRBJ2-5, with D hard to call. This specimen was PBMCs, taken at surgery. The clonotype was recovered from a female donor with early-stage non-small cell lung cancer. In nucleotides, the CDR3 is TGTGCCAGCAGCTTAGTCCAGCCCCCAGAGACCCAGTACTTC. It codes for CASSLVQPPETQYF.